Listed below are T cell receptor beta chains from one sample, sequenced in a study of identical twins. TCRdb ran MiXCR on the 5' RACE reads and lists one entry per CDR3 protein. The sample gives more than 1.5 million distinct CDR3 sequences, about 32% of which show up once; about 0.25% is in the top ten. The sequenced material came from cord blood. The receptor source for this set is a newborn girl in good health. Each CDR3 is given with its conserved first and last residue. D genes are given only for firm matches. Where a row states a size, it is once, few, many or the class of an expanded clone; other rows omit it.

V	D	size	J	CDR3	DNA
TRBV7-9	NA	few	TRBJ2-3	CASSLAPQYF	TGTGCCAGCAGCTTAGCCCCCCAGTATTTT
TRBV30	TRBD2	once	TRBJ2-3	CAWSEASGSTDTQYF	TGTGCCTGGAGTGAGGCTAGCGGTTCCACAGATACGCAGTATTTT
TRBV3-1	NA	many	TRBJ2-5	CASSQVWQQETQYF	TGTGCCAGCAGCCAAGTCTGGCAACAGGAGACCCAGTACTTC
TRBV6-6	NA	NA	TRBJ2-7	CASAVGSYEQYF	TGTGCCAGCGCCGTCGGCTCCTACGAGCAGTACTTC
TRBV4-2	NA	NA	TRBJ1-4	CASSLSQLNEKLFF	TGTGCCAGCAGCCTATCACAGCTTAATGAAAAACTGTTTTTT
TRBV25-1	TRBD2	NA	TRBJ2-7	CASSFGLAASRSSYNEQYF	TGTGCCAGCAGTTTCGGTCTAGCGGCTTCTCGGAGCTCCTACAATGAGCAGTACTTC
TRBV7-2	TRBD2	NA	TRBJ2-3	CASSLAGLAAITDTQYF	TGTGCCAGCAGCTTAGCGGGACTAGCGGCTATCACAGATACGCAGTATTTT
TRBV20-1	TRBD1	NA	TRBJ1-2	CSARLGQGKIYGYTF	TGCAGTGCTAGGTTAGGACAGGGGAAGATCTATGGCTACACCTTC
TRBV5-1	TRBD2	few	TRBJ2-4	CASSLDGTTLAKNIQYF	TGCGCCAGCAGCTTGGATGGGACTACTCTAGCCAAAAACATTCAGTACTTC
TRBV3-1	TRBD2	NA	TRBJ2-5	CASSQAASGGAIIKTQYF	TGTGCCAGCAGCCAAGCGGCTAGCGGGGGGGCCATCATAAAGACCCAGTACTTC
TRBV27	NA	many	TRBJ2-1	CASSLSGGSSYNEQFF	TGTGCCAGCAGCTTGAGTGGCGGAAGCTCCTACAATGAGCAGTTCTTC
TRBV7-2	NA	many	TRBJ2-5	CASSLTSPLETQYF	TGTGCCAGCAGCTTAACCTCCCCTTTGGAGACCCAGTACTTC
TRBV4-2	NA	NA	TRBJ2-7	CASSQDRVAVNEQYF	TGTGCCAGCAGCCAAGATCGGGTAGCGGTAAATGAGCAGTACTTC
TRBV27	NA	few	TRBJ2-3	CASSLVTAFTDTQYF	TGTGCCAGCAGTTTAGTAACGGCATTCACAGATACGCAGTATTTT
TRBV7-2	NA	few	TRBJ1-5	CASSVRTNQPQHF	TGTGCCAGCAGCGTCCGGACAAATCAGCCCCAGCATTTT
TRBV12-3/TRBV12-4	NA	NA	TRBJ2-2	CASSLGGTRAGELFF	TGTGCCAGCAGTTTAGGCGGGACAAGGGCCGGGGAGCTGTTTTTT
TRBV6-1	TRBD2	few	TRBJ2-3	CASRETGTSGPDTQYF	TGTGCCAGCAGGGAGACAGGGACTAGCGGGCCAGATACGCAGTATTTT
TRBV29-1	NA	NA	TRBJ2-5	CSVGLPIATETQYF	TGCAGCGTTGGCTTACCCATCGCGACCGAGACCCAGTACTTC
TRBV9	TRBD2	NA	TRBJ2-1	CVSSVDPIAGGSYNEQFF	TGTGTCAGCAGCGTAGACCCTATAGCGGGGGGGTCCTACAATGAGCAGTTCTTC
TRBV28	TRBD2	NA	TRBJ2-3	CASHPRLAPSTDTQYF	TGTGCCAGCCACCCGAGACTAGCCCCTAGCACAGATACGCAGTATTTT
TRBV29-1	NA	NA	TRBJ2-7	CSGTRANEQYF	TGCAGCGGTACTAGGGCGAATGAGCAGTACTTC
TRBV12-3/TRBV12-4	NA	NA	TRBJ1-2	CASSPICRPNYGYTF	TGTGCCAGCAGTCCTATCTGCCGACCTAACTATGGCTACACCTTC
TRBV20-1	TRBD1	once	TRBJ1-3	CSAVGQGRWNTIYF	TGCAGTGCTGTGGGACAGGGGAGATGGAACACCATATATTTT
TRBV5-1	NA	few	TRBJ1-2	CASSAALTNYGYTF	TGCGCCAGCAGCGCCGCTCTCACTAACTATGGCTACACCTTC
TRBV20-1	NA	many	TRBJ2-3	CSALLADTDTQYF	TGCAGTGCTTTATTAGCGGATACAGATACGCAGTATTTT
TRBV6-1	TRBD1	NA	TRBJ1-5	CASSASRQGARQPQHF	TGTGCCAGCAGTGCCTCCCGACAGGGGGCAAGGCAGCCCCAGCATTTT
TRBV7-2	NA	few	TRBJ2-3	CASSLGRKRDTDTQYF	TGTGCCAGCAGCTTAGGACGGAAGAGGGACACAGATACGCAGTATTTT
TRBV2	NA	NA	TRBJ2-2	CASSRQGSGGELFF	TGTGCCAGCAGTCGTCAGGGGTCGGGCGGGGAGCTGTTTTTT
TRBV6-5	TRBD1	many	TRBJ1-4	CASRLRTGVNEKLFF	TGTGCCAGCAGGTTAAGGACAGGCGTTAATGAAAAACTGTTTTTT
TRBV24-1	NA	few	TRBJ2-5	CATSDSGLVETQYF	TGTGCCACCAGTGATTCAGGGTTAGTTGAGACCCAGTACTTC
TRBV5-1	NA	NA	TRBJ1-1	CASSLAETSFMNTEAFF	TGCGCCAGCAGCTTGGCCGAGACGAGTTTCATGAACACTGAAGCTTTCTTT
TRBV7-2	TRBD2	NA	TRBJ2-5	CASSLVPGGGAEKQYF	TGTGCCAGCAGCTTAGTCCCCGGCGGGGGGGCCGAGAAGCAGTACTTC
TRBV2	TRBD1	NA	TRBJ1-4	CASSESDRASNEKLFF	TGTGCCAGCAGTGAATCCGACAGGGCTTCTAATGAAAAACTGTTTTTT
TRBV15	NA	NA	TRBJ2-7	CATSREFHWYF	TGTGCCACCAGCAGAGAGTTTCATTGGTACTTC
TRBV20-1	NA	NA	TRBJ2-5	CSARATGKSRAYF	TGCAGTGCTAGAGCCACAGGGAAGAGCCGCGCGTACTTC
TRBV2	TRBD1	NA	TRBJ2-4	CASSTGALLAKNIQYF	TGTGCCAGCAGTACAGGGGCCCTTCTAGCCAAAAACATTCAGTACTTC
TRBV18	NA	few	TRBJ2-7	CASSPANSAYEQYF	TGTGCCAGCTCACCAGCTAATAGCGCCTACGAGCAGTACTTC
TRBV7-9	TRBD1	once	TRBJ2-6	CAGSSGQGPSGANVLTF	TGTGCCGGCAGCTCAGGACAGGGACCCTCTGGGGCCAACGTCCTGACTTTC
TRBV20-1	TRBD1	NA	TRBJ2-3	CSAWRQGTDTQYF	TGCAGTGCTTGGCGACAGGGAACAGATACGCAGTATTTT
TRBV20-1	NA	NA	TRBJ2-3	CSARRYTDTQYF	TGCAGTGCTAGGAGGTACACAGATACGCAGTATTTT
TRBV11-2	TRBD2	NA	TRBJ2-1	CASSKTRGNNEQFF	TGTGCCAGCAGCAAAACGCGGGGGAACAATGAGCAGTTCTTC
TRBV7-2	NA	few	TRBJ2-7	CASRSDRSSYEQYF	TGTGCCAGCAGGTCAGACAGGAGCTCCTACGAGCAGTACTTC
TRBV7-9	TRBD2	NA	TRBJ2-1	CASRPSGRGSYNEQFF	TGTGCCAGCAGGCCGAGCGGGAGAGGCTCCTACAATGAGCAGTTCTTC
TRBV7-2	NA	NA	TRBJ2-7	CASSLVGSLGQYF	TGTGCCAGCAGCTTAGTTGGATCCTTAGGGCAGTACTTC
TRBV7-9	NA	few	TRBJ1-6	CAGGLSYNSPLHF	TGTGCCGGCGGTCTCTCCTATAATTCACCCCTCCACTTT